A single sample gave rise to the 30 T cell receptor beta chains below, sequenced in a study of T-cell memory formation after mild COVID-19. A single record per CDR3 protein comes from TCRdb applying MiXCR to the 5' RACE reads. The table has 160,000 or so distinct CDR3 sequences, roughly 28% seen once. Input material: PBMCs or a T cell subset sorted from them (not recorded which). The receptors derive from an adult woman who had mild COVID-19 (a few samples of this study predate the infection). Cell type and time point are not known.

This sequence joins TRBV3-1 and TRBJ1-1; 10 positions agree with TRBD1. There are 16 residues in the CDR3. Germline assignment: CDR1 LGHDT and CDR2 YNNKEL (reference sequence). Germline trimming cut 1 base from V and 3 bases from J; bases unmatched to any gene: 5. This CDR3 is CASSQVVGQGDTEAFF. The CDR3 DNA reads as TGTGCCAGCAGCCAAGTGGTCGGACAGGGGGACACTGAAGCTTTCTTT.

The chain joins TRBV4-2 to TRBJ2-7; TRBD1 might be the D (5 bases). The germline V gene has CDR1 LGHNA and CDR2 YNFKEQ. Trimming stripped 3 bases from V and 2 bases from J, with 11 bases between. The CDR3 is 14 residues long. As DNA, the CDR3 is TGTGCCAGCAGCCAGGCGACAGATACCTACGAGCAGTACTTC. As protein: CASSQATDTYEQYF.

The rearrangement uses TRBV3-1 and TRBJ2-1, with TRBD2 matching 15 bases. Germline lookup yields CDR1 LGHDT and CDR2 YNNKEL (reference sequence). This CDR3 has 17 residues. V was clipped by 0 bases and J by 4 bases; unmatched bases: 1. The CDR3 reads CASSQDGLAGGYNEQFF. The CDR3 bases are TGTGCCAGCAGCCAAGATGGACTAGCGGGGGGGTACAATGAGCAGTTCTTC.

V gene TRBV7-6 combines with J gene TRBJ2-1, with 8 bases that match TRBD2. The CDR3 covers 16 residues. The J segment lost 3 bases and the V segment lost 10 bases, leaving 14 bases of the junction unmatched. In germline, CDR1 is SGHVS, CDR2 FNYEAQ. CDR3 bases: TGTGCCACCTCAGCTTACAGCGGGGGATACTACAATGAGCAGTTCTTC. It specifies CATSAYSGGYYNEQFF.

The chain links TRBV12-3 or TRBV12-4 to TRBJ2-4; D might be TRBD2 (6 bases). V was shortened by 1 base and J by 1 base, with 11 bases between the two germline ends. The CDR3 spans 16 residues. CDR3 in amino acids: CASSLGLGTAKNIQYF. In nucleotides, the CDR3 is TGTGCCAGCAGTTTAGGACTAGGTACGGCCAAAAACATTCAGTACTTC.

This clonotype showed up just a few times. A junction end diverges from the germline sequence, so it may reflect a read error. This chain connects TRBV6-6 to TRBJ1-4; 7 bases agree with TRBD1. Germline V gene lookup returns CDR1 MNHNY and CDR2 SVGAGI (reference sequence). This CDR3 is built from 18 residues. DNA of the CDR3: TGTGCCAGCAGTCACTCCCTACAGGGGACAGCAACTAATGAAAAACTGTTTTTT. Protein product: CASSHSLQGTATNEKLFF.

This clonotype was seen a handful of times. The gene calls are TRBV29-1 and TRBJ1-1; D uncertain. The CDR3 is 11 residues long. The germline gives CDR1 SQVTM, CDR2 ANQGSEA. V lost 7 bases to trimming and J lost 3 bases, with 9 bases between them. The CDR3 region has the DNA TGCAGCGGTCTAATGGACACTGAAGCTTTCTTT. Its translation is CSGLMDTEAFF.

CDR3 DNA sequence: TGCGCCAGCAGCCAAGTCGAGCGGGGTGCCACTGAAGCTTTCTTT. It yields the protein CASSQVERGATEAFF. The chain links TRBV4-1 to TRBJ1-1; D remains ambiguous. Trimming cost V 1 base and J 4 bases, with 13 bases left between them. The length of the CDR3 is 15 residues. The germline V gene has CDR1 MGHRA and CDR2 YSYEKL.

V is TRBV27 and J is TRBJ1-1; D is unresolved. Germline V lookup: CDR1 MNHEY, CDR2 SMNVEV (reference sequence). The germline V and J ends were trimmed by 5 bases and 4 bases, with 20 bases remaining between them. CDR3 length equals 16 residues. The CDR3 coding sequence is TGTGCCAGCAGTGAGACCTCCTACAGCGTCAGCACTGAAGCTTTCTTT. Translation gives CASSETSYSVSTEAFF.

This clonotype was counted only a few times. This rearrangement joins TRBV3-1 to TRBJ2-5; the D gene is possibly TRBD2 (7 bases). Germline CDR1 and CDR2: LGHDT and YNNKEL (reference sequence). V lost 4 bases to trimming and J lost 3 bases, with 18 bases between them. The CDR3 length is 16 residues. CDR3 in amino acids: CASSLGTRGREETQYF. The DNA for the CDR3 is TGTGCCAGCAGCCTCGGGACGCGGGGGCGGGAAGAGACCCAGTACTTC.

The chain recombines TRBV10-3 with TRBJ2-5, with 9 bases identical to TRBD2. The CDR3 runs 16 residues. Germline CDR1 and CDR2: ENHRY and SYGVKD. After removal of 0 bases from V and 0 bases from J, the junction contained 2 bases not matched to a gene. CDR3 sequence: CAISESIAGDQETQYF. The DNA for the CDR3 is TGTGCCATCAGTGAGTCAATAGCGGGGGACCAAGAGACCCAGTACTTC.

This rearrangement joins TRBV24-1 to TRBJ2-2, with 10 bases that match TRBD2. The CDR3 length is 15 residues. CDR1 is KGHDR, CDR2 SFDVKD, per germline. Trimming cost V 4 bases and J 6 bases; bases outside gene matches: 4. The CDR3 DNA reads TGTGCCACCAGTGAGGAACTAGCGGGACCCGGGGAGCTGTTTTTT. Translating gives CATSEELAGPGELFF.

The V gene is TRBV9, the J gene TRBJ2-7, with a tentative D call TRBD1 (6 bases). CDR3 length: 16 amino acids. Germline V CDR1 and CDR2: SGDLS, YYNGEE. Trimming cost V 3 bases and J 5 bases, with 21 bases left between them. In nucleotides, the CDR3 is TGTGCCAGCAGCGCATCGGGACACGGCTTAGGTGACGAGCAGTACTTC. Residues: CASSASGHGLGDEQYF.

The V and J genes are TRBV6-5 and TRBJ1-4; 11 bases fit TRBD1. CDR1 is MNHEY, CDR2 SVGAGI, per germline. CDR3 length equals 17 residues. V lost 10 bases to trimming and J lost 0 bases; unmatched junction nucleotides: 10. The CDR3 here is CATAKDRGLATNEKLFF. CDR3 nucleotides: TGTGCCACTGCAAAGGACAGGGGGCTTGCAACTAATGAAAAACTGTTTTTT.

The V gene is TRBV11-2, the J gene TRBJ2-2, with D uncertain. V dropped 5 bases and J dropped 2 bases, with 15 bases sitting between them. The CDR3 length is 16 residues. Germline values: CDR1 SGHAT, CDR2 FQNNGV. The CDR3 reads CASSRLTGKNTGELFF. The CDR3 nucleotides read TGTGCCAGCAGCCGCCTGACGGGTAAAAACACCGGGGAGCTGTTTTTT.

The J gene is TRBJ1-1, the V gene TRBV5-1; D is possibly TRBD1 (5 bases). Germline V lookup: CDR1 SGHRS, CDR2 YFSETQ. Trimming cost V 3 bases and J 5 bases, with 11 bases left between them. The CDR3 totals 13 residues. The DNA of the CDR3 is TGCGCCAGCAGCTCAGGGTCGAAGACTGAAGCTTTCTTT. It specifies CASSSGSKTEAFF.

The rearrangement uses TRBV19 and TRBJ1-1; unclear D gene. The germline CDR1 and CDR2 sequences are LNHDA and SQIVND (reference sequence). Trimming cost V 1 base and J 8 bases, with 8 bases left between them. This CDR3 is built from 12 residues. For the CDR3, the DNA is TGTGCCAGTAGTATAGGCGGAGACGAAGCTTTCTTT. Translating it yields CASSIGGDEAFF.

This rearrangement joins TRBV4-2 to TRBJ2-5; 7 bases map to TRBD2. This CDR3 has 15 amino acids. Unmatched junction bases numbered 7, after V lost 4 bases and J lost 2 bases. Looked up from germline, CDR1 is LGHNA and CDR2 is YNFKEQ. DNA of the CDR3: TGTGCCAGCAGCCCCATGAGCGGGGAACAAGAGACCCAGTACTTC. Protein product: CASSPMSGEQETQYF.

The chain combines TRBV7-9 with TRBJ2-7; 9 nucleotides agree with TRBD1. This CDR3 comprises 14 residues. V lost 5 bases, J lost 5 bases, and 7 bases stayed unmatched. Germline CDR1 SEHNR, CDR2 FQNEAQ (reference sequence). The CDR3 DNA sequence: TGTGCCAGCAGCCGTACAGGGGGCTTCGACGAGCAGTACTTC. It yields the protein CASSRTGGFDEQYF.

This clonotype was counted only a few times. The chain carries TRBV5-1 and TRBJ1-2; no definite D call. V was pared by 7 bases and J by 7 bases, with 14 bases between. This CDR3 is built from 12 residues. Germline lookup yields CDR1 SGHRS and CDR2 YFSETQ. CDR3 protein: CASGDSHGGYTF. The CDR3 nucleotides read TGCGCCAGCGGCGACTCACATGGTGGCTACACCTTC.

This clonotype was found many times. The chain combines TRBV25-1 with TRBJ2-5; D ambiguous. CDR1 is MGHDK and CDR2 is SYGVNS in the germline V gene. The CDR3 covers 9 residues. Trimming took 3 bases from V and 13 from J, leaving 6 bases between them. The CDR3 sequence is CASSDPPYF. CDR3 nucleotides: TGTGCCAGCAGTGATCCTCCGTACTTC.

This clonotype came up a few times. The rearrangement uses TRBV7-3 and TRBJ2-2; D gene uncertain. Per germline, CDR1 SGHTA and CDR2 FQGTGA. The V gene lost 5 bases and the J gene lost 4 bases, with 14 bases spanning the gap. This CDR3 is 15 amino acids long. In nucleotides, the CDR3 is TGTGCCAGCAGCCCGCAGAGTAGTGCCACCGGGGAGCTGTTTTTT. It codes for CASSPQSSATGELFF.

A few counts support this clonotype. The chain is built from TRBV5-1 and TRBJ1-4, with a tentative D call TRBD1 (6 bases). Trimming left V 2 bases short and J 0 bases short, with 17 bases between. The CDR3 spans 18 residues. The germline V gene has CDR1 SGHRS and CDR2 YFSETQ. The CDR3 spells CASSFGQPQSATNEKLFF. In nucleotides, the CDR3 is TGCGCCAGCAGCTTTGGACAGCCTCAATCGGCAACTAATGAAAAACTGTTTTTT.

This clonotype was picked up a small number of times. The CDR3 reads CASSPPGHHGNEQFF. CDR3 nucleotide sequence: TGTGCCAGCTCACCACCGGGACACCACGGGAATGAGCAGTTCTTC. The chain links TRBV18 to TRBJ2-1; weak D call: TRBD1 (6 bases). V shed 0 bases and J shed 7 bases, with 13 bases lying between them. The CDR3 runs to 15 residues. The germline CDR1 and CDR2 sequences are KGHSH and LQKENI.

There are a few counts of this clonotype. This chain joins TRBV7-9 and TRBJ2-7, with D unclear. Trimming removed 8 bases from V and 5 bases from J, with 13 bases in between. Germline CDR1 SEHNR, CDR2 FQNEAQ (reference sequence). CDR3 length: 12 amino acids. DNA for the CDR3: TGTGCCAGCGTTGGCCGGGCTGACGAGCAGTACTTC. It yields the protein CASVGRADEQYF.

There are a few counts of this clonotype. The chain carries TRBV4-3 and TRBJ2-1, with D hard to call. Looked up from germline, CDR1 is LGHNA and CDR2 is YSLEER. V lost 3 bases to trimming and J lost 0 bases, with 12 bases between them. The CDR3 covers 16 residues. CDR3 sequence reads: CASSQGTASSYNEQFF. The CDR3 DNA follows: TGCGCCAGCAGCCAGGGTACTGCGAGCTCCTACAATGAGCAGTTCTTC.

A few counts support this clonotype. This sequence joins TRBV5-1 and TRBJ2-5, with D uncertain. The V end was cut by 0 bases, the J end by 0 bases, with 15 bases between. The CDR3 has 17 amino acids. Germline V gene data show CDR1 as SGHRS and CDR2 as YFSETQ. CDR3 amino acids: CASSLAMADPYQETQYF. The CDR3 region has the DNA TGCGCCAGCAGCTTGGCCATGGCGGACCCGTACCAAGAGACCCAGTACTTC.

The chain combines TRBV6-2 or TRBV6-3 with TRBJ2-1, with TRBD2 identical over 13 bases. V shed 2 bases and J 9 bases; nucleotides not matched to a gene: 10. Per germline, CDR1 MNHEY and CDR2 SVGEGT. CDR3 length: 17 residues. The CDR3 nucleotides read TGTGCCAGCAGTTACATCACAGGGACTAGCGGGATAACTGAGCAGTTCTTC. Its translation: CASSYITGTSGITEQFF.

This chain links TRBV18 with TRBJ2-3; D is unresolved. V shed 2 bases and J shed 5 bases, with 5 bases lying between them. This CDR3 has 12 amino acids. The germline gives CDR1 KGHSH, CDR2 LQKENI. CDR3 DNA: TGTGCCAGCTCACCAGGCAGAGATACGCAGTATTTT. Encoded protein: CASSPGRDTQYF.

V gene TRBV4-1 combines with J gene TRBJ1-1; D unclear. CDR3 length: 16 residues. CDR1 MGHRA and CDR2 YSYEKL come from the germline V gene. The germline V and J ends were trimmed by 4 bases and 5 bases, with 20 bases remaining between them. The CDR3 nucleotides read TGCGCCAGCAGCCCACAACCGGACCCGGTTATGACTGAAGCTTTCTTT. This gives the protein CASSPQPDPVMTEAFF.